This TCR beta chain came from a study of blood T cell repertoires in COVID-19. Across the whole study: Samples came from the United States, Italy and Spain, spanning acute and convalescent COVID-19. PBMCs, B-cell-depleted T cells, or T cells provided the cDNA or gDNA that made up the material.

The CDR3 length is 15 residues. Germline V gives CDR1 SGHRS, CDR2 YFSETQ. After removal of 5 bases from V and 5 bases from J, the junction contained 9 bases not matched to a gene. Methods used by the authors: Reference gene primer amplification in the assay estimated nucleated cell counts. Assay: immunoSEQ multiplex PCR; the TCRdb copy retains only in-frame clones and omits some. That table furnishes V, J and clone size, whereas the DNA furnished D and trimming. Among some 160,000 clones listed, roughly 75% were seen once. The specimen was peripheral blood. This chain links TRBV5-1 with TRBJ1-1; 10 positions agree with TRBD1. This TCR was sampled from a man between 65 and 85 years old with active or convalescent COVID-19. The CDR3 is CASRERTGGETEAFF. The CDR3 DNA is TGCGCCAGCAGAGAGAGGACAGGGGGAGAGACTGAAGCTTTCTTT.